This TCR beta chain emerged from a study of shared clonotypes between healthy human individuals. This clone was detected only once. The antigen is undetermined. Study-wide results and caveats: Generation probabilities of non-shared clonotypes were lower (relative to those shared by all four donors).

The CDR3 is 13 amino acids. With 2 bases clipped from V and 10 bases from J, the junction kept 6 bases outside the gene matches. Germline values: CDR1 SEHNR, CDR2 FQNEAQ (reference sequence). Genomic DNA of each subset was evenly split across several immunoSEQ plates. Libraries were prepared by immunoSEQ multiplex PCR; TCRdb keeps only in-frame clonotypes and omits some of them. The profile shows approximately 1.4 million clones, under 99% of them singletons. The TCR sequence derives from a man younger than 40 in good health. V is TRBV7-9 and J is TRBJ1-1; 8 bases match TRBD1. The sequenced material came from naive CD4+ T cells sorted from blood. Subset denoted: CD45RA+ positively selected. CDR3 sequence reads: CASSLLDREAAFF. The CDR3 DNA sequence: TGTGCCAGCAGCTTATTGGACAGGGAGGCAGCTTTCTTT.